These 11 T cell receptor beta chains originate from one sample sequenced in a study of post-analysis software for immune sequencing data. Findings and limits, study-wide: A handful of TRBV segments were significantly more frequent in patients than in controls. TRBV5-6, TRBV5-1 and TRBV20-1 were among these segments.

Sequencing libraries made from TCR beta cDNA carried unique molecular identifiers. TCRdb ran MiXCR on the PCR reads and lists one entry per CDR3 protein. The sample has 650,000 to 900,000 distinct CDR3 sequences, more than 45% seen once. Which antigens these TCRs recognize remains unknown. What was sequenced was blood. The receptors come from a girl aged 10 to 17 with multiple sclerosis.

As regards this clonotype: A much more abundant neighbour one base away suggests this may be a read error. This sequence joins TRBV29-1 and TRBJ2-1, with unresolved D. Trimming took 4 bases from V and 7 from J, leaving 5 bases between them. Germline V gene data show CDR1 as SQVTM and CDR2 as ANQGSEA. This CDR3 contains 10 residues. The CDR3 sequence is CSVVGNEQFF. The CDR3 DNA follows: TGCAGCGTTGTTGGGAATGAGCAGTTCTTC.

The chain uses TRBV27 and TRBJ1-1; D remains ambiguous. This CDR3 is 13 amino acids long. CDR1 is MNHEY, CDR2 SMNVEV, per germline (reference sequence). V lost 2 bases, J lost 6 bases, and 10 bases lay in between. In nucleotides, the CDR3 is TGTGCCAGCAGTTTACATGGCAGCTCTGAAGCTTTCTTT. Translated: CASSLHGSSEAFF.

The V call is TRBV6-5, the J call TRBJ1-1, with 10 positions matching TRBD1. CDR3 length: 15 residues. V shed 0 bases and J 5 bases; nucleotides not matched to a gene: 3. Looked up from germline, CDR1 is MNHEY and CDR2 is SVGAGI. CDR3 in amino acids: CASSYSTGGGTEAFF. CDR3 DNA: TGTGCCAGCAGTTACTCGACAGGGGGCGGAACTGAAGCTTTCTTT.

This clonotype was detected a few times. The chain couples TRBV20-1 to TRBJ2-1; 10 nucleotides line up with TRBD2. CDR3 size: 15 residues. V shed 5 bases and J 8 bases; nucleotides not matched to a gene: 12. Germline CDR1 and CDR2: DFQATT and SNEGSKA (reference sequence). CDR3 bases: TGCAGTGCTTGGACACTAGCGGGAAAAATAGATGAGCAGTTCTTC. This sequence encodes CSAWTLAGKIDEQFF.

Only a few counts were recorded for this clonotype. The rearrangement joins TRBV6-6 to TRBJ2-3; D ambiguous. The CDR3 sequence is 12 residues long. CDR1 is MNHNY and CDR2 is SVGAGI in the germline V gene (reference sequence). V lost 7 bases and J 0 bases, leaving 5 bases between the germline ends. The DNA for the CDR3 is TGTGCCAGCACCGCTAGCACAGATACGCAGTATTTT. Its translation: CASTASTDTQYF.

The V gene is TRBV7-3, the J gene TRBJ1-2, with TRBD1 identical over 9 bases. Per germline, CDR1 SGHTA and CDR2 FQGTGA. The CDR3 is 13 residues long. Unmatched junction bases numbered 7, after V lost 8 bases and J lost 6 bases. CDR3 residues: CASGPTGGDGYTF. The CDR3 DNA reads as TGTGCCAGCGGACCTACAGGGGGCGATGGCTACACCTTC.

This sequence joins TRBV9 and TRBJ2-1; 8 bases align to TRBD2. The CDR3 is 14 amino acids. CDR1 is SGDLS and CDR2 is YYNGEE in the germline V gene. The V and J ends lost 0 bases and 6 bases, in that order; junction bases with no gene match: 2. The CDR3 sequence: CASSVGGTSNEQFF. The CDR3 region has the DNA TGTGCCAGCAGCGTAGGAGGGACTAGCAATGAGCAGTTCTTC.

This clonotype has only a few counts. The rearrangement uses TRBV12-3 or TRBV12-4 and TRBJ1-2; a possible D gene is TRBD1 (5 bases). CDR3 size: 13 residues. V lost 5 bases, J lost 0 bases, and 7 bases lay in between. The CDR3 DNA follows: TGTGCCAGCAGTGACAGTTCTAACTATGGCTACACCTTC. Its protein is CASSDSSNYGYTF.

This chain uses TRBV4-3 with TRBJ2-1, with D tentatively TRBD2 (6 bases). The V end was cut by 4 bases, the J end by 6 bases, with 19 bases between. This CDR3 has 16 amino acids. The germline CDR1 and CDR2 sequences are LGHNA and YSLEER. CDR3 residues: CASSLLRGLGGNEQFF. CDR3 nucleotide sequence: TGCGCCAGCAGCCTCCTTCGGGGGTTGGGGGGCAATGAGCAGTTCTTC.

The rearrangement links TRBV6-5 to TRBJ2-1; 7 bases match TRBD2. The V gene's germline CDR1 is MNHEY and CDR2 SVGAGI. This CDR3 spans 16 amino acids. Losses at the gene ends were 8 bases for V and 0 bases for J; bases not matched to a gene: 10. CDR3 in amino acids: CASHDPSGSSYNEQFF. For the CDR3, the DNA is TGTGCCAGCCATGACCCTAGCGGCAGCTCCTACAATGAGCAGTTCTTC.

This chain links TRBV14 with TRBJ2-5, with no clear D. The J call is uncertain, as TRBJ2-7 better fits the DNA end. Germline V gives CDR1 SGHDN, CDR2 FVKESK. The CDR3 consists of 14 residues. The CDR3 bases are TGTGCCAGCAGCCCCGGGCCAAACGGCTACGAGCAGTACTTC. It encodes CASSPGPNGYEQYF.